This TCR beta chain originates from a study of pediatric ulcerative colitis. Profiling relied on immunoSEQ multiplex PCR, and the TCRdb table lists in-frame clones only, not all of them. The sample has some 15,000 clones, more than 75% seen once; the top ten hold around 7.6%. The rectum was sampled with one to two pinch biopsies at colonoscopy. Controls had normal endoscopy and no IBD diagnosis within a year. The CDR3 extends over 18 amino acids. Germline-derived CDR1 and CDR2 are SGHAT and FQDESV (reference sequence). V was trimmed by 3 bases and J by 4 bases, leaving 24 bases between them. Study observations and caveats: Blood samples from two patients yielded substantially fewer templates and were excluded from blood-rectal overlap analysis. Blood-rectal clonal overlap within each person was significantly higher in ulcerative colitis patients than controls. Repertoires came from total lymphocyte DNA, so rare subsets like regulatory T cells may be missed.

Comment on this clone: What it binds is unknown.

J is TRBJ1-1 and V is TRBV11-1; perhaps TRBD1 as D (6 bases). Sequenced: gut tissue. This receptor was identified in a boy aged 5-17 years who was a control in a study of pediatric ulcerative colitis. Written as DNA, the CDR3 is TGTGCCAGCAGCTTTATCGTTCAGGGTACAGGGAGGTTCACTGAAGCTTTCTTT. Its translation is CASSFIVQGTGRFTEAFF.